This T cell receptor (beta chain) was captured in a study of T cell responses to AZD1222 COVID-19 vaccine. The V segment lost 7 bases and the J segment 0 bases; nucleotides outside the gene matches: 3. This CDR3 comprises 14 residues. Germline values: CDR1 MNHNY, CDR2 SVGAGI (reference sequence). Clones were sequenced by immunoSEQ multiplex PCR, and TCRdb holds only the in-frame ones, with some missing. The sample yields around 91,000 clones, approximately 93% seen once. Study observations and caveats: Donors were chiefly white British, with a greater number of females, and clonal diversity was perhaps underestimated. Close to half of all spike-specific TCRs reportedly target regions of the variants that are unmutated.

A note on this clone: The antigen is not known.

The clonotype originates from an adult who received the AZD1222 COVID-19 vaccine. V gene TRBV6-6 combines with J gene TRBJ1-1; 9 bases align to TRBD1. Sequencing used peripheral blood, obtained 28 days after the second AZD1222 dose. The chain's CDR3 is CASTWDRVNTEAFF. The CDR3 DNA reads as TGTGCCAGCACCTGGGACAGGGTGAACACTGAAGCTTTCTTT.